This T cell receptor beta chain was documented in a study of CD4 T cells in relation to SARS-CoV-2 and coronaviruses. Remarks on this clone: No antigen is known for it.

V dropped 4 bases and J dropped 5 bases, with 18 bases sitting between them. CDR1 and CDR2 from the germline V gene are SGHNT and YYREEE (reference sequence). This CDR3 spans 15 amino acids. Study conclusions and caveats: Monoreactive clones expanded significantly more to SARS-CoV-2 than crossreactive clones did.

The method was immunoSEQ multiplex PCR; TCRdb's version includes in-frame clones alone and lacks a portion of them. Of 35,000 to 45,000 clones listed, roughly 90% are singletons. The TCR originated in an adult with COVID-19. The rearrangement links TRBV5-4 to TRBJ2-5; D is possibly TRBD1 (6 bases). The source material was memory CD4+ T cells from PBMCs. In nucleotides, the CDR3 is TGTGCCAGCAGCCAAGGTCGAGGGGGTGGGGAGACCCAGTACTTC. It yields the protein CASSQGRGGGETQYF.